This TCR beta chain was retrieved from a study of T cells in Graves' hyperthyroidism and ophthalmopathy. TCR beta CDR3 regions were amplified from RNA. RT-PCR in the first round (using the HTBI primer set) targeted the TCR CDR3. TCRdb reanalysed the multiplex PCR reads using MiXCR and keeps one entry per CDR3 protein. This table holds about 640,000 distinct CDR3 sequences, around 21% found once. The germline V gene encodes CDR1 SEHNR and CDR2 FQNEAQ (reference sequence). Trimming stripped 5 bases from V and 5 bases from J, with 9 bases between. The CDR3 is made up of 12 amino acids. The chain recombines TRBV7-9 with TRBJ2-5, with unresolved D. The material sequenced was blood. The source of this sequence is a man in his thirties or forties with Graves' ophthalmopathy. In nucleotides, the CDR3 is TGTGCCAGCAGCAGTGAGGCGGAGACCCAGTACTTC. It codes for CASSSEAETQYF.